This T cell receptor beta chain was observed in a study of blood T cell repertoires in COVID-19. Looking at the study overall: Acute and convalescent COVID-19 specimens originated in the United States, Italy and Spain. PBMCs, B-cell-depleted T cells, or T cells provided the cDNA or gDNA that made up the material.

Authors' data handling: Reference gene primer amplification gave estimated nucleated cell counts. Here immunoSEQ multiplex PCR was the method, and the copy in TCRdb shows in-frame clones only, minus some. Clone size and the V and J calls come from that table; the DNA yielded D and trimming. The data show roughly 190,000 clones, 94% seen once. Followed longitudinally, the Seattle patients had been enrolled during active infection. This clonotype was obtained from a man between 25 and 39 years old with COVID-19, enrolled during active disease. The specimen was peripheral blood.

The CDR3 region is CASTITRGPTYEQYF. CDR3 DNA: TGTGCCAGCACTATAACCAGGGGGCCAACCTACGAGCAGTACTTC. The chain links TRBV6-5 to TRBJ2-7, with 8 bases matching TRBD1. The CDR3 sequence is 15 residues long. After removal of 7 bases from V and 2 bases from J, the junction contained 10 bases not matched to a gene. Germline V gives CDR1 MNHEY, CDR2 SVGAGI.